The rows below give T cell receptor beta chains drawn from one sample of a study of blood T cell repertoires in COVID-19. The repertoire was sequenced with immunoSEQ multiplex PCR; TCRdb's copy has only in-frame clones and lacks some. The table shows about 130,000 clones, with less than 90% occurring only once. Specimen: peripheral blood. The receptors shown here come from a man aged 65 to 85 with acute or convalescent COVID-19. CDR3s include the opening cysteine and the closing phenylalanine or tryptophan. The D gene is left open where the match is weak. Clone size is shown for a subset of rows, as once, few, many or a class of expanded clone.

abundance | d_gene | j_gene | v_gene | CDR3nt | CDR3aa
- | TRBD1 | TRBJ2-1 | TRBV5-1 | TGCGCCAGCAGGTCGGGACAGGGTTCCTACAATGAGCAGTTCTTC | CASRSGQGSYNEQFF
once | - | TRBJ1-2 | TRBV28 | TGTGCCAGCAGGAAACAGGGAAACTATGGCTACACCTTC | CASRKQGNYGYTF
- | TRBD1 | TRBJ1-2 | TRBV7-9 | TGTGCCAGCAGCATAGGGACAGGGGGTATGGATGGCTACACCTTC | CASSIGTGGMDGYTF
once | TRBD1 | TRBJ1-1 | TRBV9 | TGTGCCAGCAGCGTAGAGGCAGGGGGCTTGAGGACTGAAGCTTTCTTT | CASSVEAGGLRTEAFF
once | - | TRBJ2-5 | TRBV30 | TGTGCCGGGACATTGAAGCTCCAAGAGACCCAGTACTTC | CAGTLKLQETQYF
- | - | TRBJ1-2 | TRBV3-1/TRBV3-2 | TGTGCCAGCAGCCAAGATCCACGGTATGGCTACACCTTC | CASSQDPRYGYTF
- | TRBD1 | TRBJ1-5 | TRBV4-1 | TGCGCCAGCAGCCAAGATCCGGGACAGGGCCAGCCCCAGCATTTT | CASSQDPGQGQPQHF
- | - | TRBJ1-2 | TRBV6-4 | TGTGCCAGCAGCCCGCGGCATTCCCCGGACTATGGCTACACCTTC | CASSPRHSPDYGYTF
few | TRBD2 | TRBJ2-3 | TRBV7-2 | TGTGCCAGCAGCTTTGGGTTTGAGCGGGGGGCCACAGATACGCAGTATTTT | CASSFGFERGATDTQYF
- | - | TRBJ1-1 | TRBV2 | TGTGCCAGCAGTGAACGGGGTACCACTGAAGCTTTCTTT | CASSERGTTEAFF
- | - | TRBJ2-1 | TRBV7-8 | TGTGCCAGCAGCCCGACGTTAGGCGGCAATGAGCAGTTCTTC | CASSPTLGGNEQFF
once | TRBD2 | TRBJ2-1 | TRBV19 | TGTGCCAGTAACTCGGGAGGGGGGGATGAGCAGTTCTTC | CASNSGGGDEQFF
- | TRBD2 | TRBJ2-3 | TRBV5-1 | TGCGCCAGTGAACTAGCGTCCGTCCAAGGAGATACGCAGTATTTT | CASELASVQGDTQYF
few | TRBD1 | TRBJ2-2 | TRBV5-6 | TGTGCCAGCAGCCGACAGGGTTGGACCGGGGAGCTGTTTTTT | CASSRQGWTGELFF
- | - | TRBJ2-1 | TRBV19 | TGTGCCAGTACCCGGAGCGGCGGGTCCCAGCCCTACAATGAGCAGTTCTTC | CASTRSGGSQPYNEQFF
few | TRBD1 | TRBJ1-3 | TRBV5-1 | TGCGCCAGCAGCCCCACAGGGGTCTCCGGAAACACCATATATTTT | CASSPTGVSGNTIYF
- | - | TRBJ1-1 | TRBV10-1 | TGCGCCAGCAGTGAGTCCAGGCGATCGGCTGAAGCTTTCTTT | CASSESRRSAEAFF
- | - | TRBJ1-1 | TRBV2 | TGTGCCAGCAGTGAGCTCGGGGACACTGAAGCTTTCTTT | CASSELGDTEAFF
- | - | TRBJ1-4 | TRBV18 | TGTGCCAGCTCACCAAACAGGCCCGCAACTAATGAAAAACTGTTTTTT | CASSPNRPATNEKLFF
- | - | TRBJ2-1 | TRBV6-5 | TGTGCCAGCAAAACCAGACAGGATACCTACAATGAGCAGTTCTTC | CASKTRQDTYNEQFF
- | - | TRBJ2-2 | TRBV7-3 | TGTGCCAGCGCCTTCGAGTCTGCCAACACCGGGGAGCTGTTTTTT | CASAFESANTGELFF
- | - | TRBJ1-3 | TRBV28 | TGTGCCAGCAGTTCCCAACTCAGGGTGGGGGGAAACACCATATATTTT | CASSSQLRVGGNTIYF
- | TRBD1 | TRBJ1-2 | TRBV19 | TGTGCCAGTAGTAAGGTGGCAGGGGGAACTTATAACTATGGCTACACCTTC | CASSKVAGGTYNYGYTF
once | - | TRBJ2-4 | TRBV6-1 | TGTGCCAGCAGTGAATTAACTTTAGCCAAAAACATTCAGTACTTC | CASSELTLAKNIQYF